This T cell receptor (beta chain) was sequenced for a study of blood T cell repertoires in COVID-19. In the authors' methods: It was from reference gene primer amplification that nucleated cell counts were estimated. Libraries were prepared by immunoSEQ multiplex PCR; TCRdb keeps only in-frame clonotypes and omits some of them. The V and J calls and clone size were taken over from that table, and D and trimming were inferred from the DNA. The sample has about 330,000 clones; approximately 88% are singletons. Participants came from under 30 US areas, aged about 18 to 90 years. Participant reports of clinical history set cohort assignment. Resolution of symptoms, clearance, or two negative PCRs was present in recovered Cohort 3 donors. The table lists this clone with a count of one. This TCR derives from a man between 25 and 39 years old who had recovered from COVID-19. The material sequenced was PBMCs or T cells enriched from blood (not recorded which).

CDR3 region: CASSLVLAGQETQYF. In nucleotides, the CDR3 is TGTGCCAGCAGCTTAGTTCTAGCTGGCCAAGAGACCCAGTACTTC. The chain couples TRBV11-2 to TRBJ2-5; D perhaps matches TRBD2 (5 bases). The V gene lost 1 base and the J gene lost 1 base, with 10 bases spanning the gap. From germline, CDR1 is SGHAT and CDR2 FQNNGV. The CDR3 is 15 residues long.